The sequence of this TCR beta chain was determined in a study of blood T cell repertoires in COVID-19. For the study at large: Donors in the United States, Italy and Spain gave samples during acute or convalescent COVID-19. PBMCs, B-cell-depleted T cells, or T cells were the source of the cDNA or gDNA that made up the material.

Donors in Cohort 3 counted as recovered after two negative PCRs, clearance, or symptom resolution. J lost 4 bases, V lost 6 bases, and 1 base had no gene match. The CDR3 contains 12 residues. Per the germline V gene, CDR1 is WNHNN and CDR2 is SYGVQD (reference sequence). As originally analysed: Reference gene primers were amplified, and this amplification served to estimate nucleated cell counts. Profiled with immunoSEQ multiplex PCR; TCRdb holds only in-frame clones, not every one. V and J calls and clone size are copied from that table; D and trimming were computed from the DNA. The sample consists of approximately 170,000 clones, 65% to 85% of them appearing once.

The rearrangement links TRBV10-1 to TRBJ1-1; TRBD1 aligns across 8 bases. The TCR comes from a young woman who had recovered from COVID-19. Specimen: PBMCs or T cells enriched from blood (not recorded which). This chain's CDR3 is CASSTGGTEAFF. The CDR3 DNA is TGCGCCAGCAGCACAGGGGGCACTGAAGCTTTCTTT.